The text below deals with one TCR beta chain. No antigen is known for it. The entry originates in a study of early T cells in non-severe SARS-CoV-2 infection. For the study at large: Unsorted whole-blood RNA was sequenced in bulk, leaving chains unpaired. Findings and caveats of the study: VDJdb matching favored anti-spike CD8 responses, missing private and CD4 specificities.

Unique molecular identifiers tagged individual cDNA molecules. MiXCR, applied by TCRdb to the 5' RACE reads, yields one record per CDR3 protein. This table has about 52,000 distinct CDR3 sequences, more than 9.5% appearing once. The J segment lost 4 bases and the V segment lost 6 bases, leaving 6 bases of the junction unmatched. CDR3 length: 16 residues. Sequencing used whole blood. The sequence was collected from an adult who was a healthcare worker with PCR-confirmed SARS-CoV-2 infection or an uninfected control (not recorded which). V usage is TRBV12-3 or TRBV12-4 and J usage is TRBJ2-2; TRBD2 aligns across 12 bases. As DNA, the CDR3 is TGTGCCAGCAGCCGCCAACTAGCGGGAGGCACCGGGGAGCTGTTTTTT. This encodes CASSRQLAGGTGELFF.